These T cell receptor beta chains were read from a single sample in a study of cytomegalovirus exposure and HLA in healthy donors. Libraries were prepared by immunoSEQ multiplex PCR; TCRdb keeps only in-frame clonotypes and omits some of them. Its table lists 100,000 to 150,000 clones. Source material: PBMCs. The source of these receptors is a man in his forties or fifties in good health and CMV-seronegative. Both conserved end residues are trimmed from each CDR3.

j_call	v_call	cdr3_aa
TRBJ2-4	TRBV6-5	ASSPVGLAKNIQY
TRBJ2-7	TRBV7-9	ASSLGQGRSYEQY
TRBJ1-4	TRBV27	ASSLSMQGTNEKLF
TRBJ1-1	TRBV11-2	ASRAYQGLEAF
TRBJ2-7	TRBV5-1	ASSLEPNTYYEQY
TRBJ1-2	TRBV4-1	ASSQGPGANSGYT
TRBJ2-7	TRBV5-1	ASSKGLAFYEQY
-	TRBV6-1	ASSYSGVSYEQY
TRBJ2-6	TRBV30	AWSGRGPTGANVLT
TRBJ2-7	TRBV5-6	ASSSRDSSYEQY
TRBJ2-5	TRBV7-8	ASSLELAGAGETQY
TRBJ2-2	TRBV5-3	ARSLSGDLNTGELF
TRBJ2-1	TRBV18	ASSLDRDGEQF
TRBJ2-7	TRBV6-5	ASSSSRVAYEQY
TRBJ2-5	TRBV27	ASSSGLAGQETQY
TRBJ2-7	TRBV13	ASSLGLAGAYEQY
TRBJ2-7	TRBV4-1	ASSQMTASTLSYEQY
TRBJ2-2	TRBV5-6	ASSLGRLADGELF
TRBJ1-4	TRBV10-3	AIRKGTGEEKLF
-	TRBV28	ASSFHQGASEQY
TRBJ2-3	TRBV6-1	ASSEGAEEPTDTQY
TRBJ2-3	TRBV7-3	ASRAETDTQY
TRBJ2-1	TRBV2	ASKPTSSYNEQF
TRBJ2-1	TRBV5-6	ASSLGPLAGDSYNEQF
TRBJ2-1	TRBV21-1	ASSKDWLAEQF
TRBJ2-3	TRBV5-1	ASSLAPGRGSDTQY
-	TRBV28	ASSSHTLASYEQY
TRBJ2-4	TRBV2	ASRDREGLNIQY
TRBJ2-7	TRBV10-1	ASSETGSGYEQY
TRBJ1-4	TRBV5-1	ASTTGLGTTNEKLF
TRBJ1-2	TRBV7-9	ASSRTGGGYGYT
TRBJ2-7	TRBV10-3	AISDWTSDSYEQY
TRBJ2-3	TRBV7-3	ASSLYDGSYDTQY
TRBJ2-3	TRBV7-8	ASSLGLAFSDTQY
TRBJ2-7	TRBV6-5	ASSYSGHGPFEQY
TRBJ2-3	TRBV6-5	ASSSSILGSTDTQY
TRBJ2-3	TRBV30	AWSWGLGGGLTDTQY
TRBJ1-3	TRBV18	ASSPSRTDSGNTIY
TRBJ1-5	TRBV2	ASSALGTGGNQPQH
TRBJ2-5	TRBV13	ASSPGLGPETQY
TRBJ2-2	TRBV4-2	ASSRETGLSGELF
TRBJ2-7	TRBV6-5	ASSFAGLFYEQY